A selection of T cell receptor beta chains follows, all from one sample in a study of T cell responses to AZD1222 COVID-19 vaccine. Repertoires were generated with immunoSEQ multiplex PCR, while TCRdb's copy carries only in-frame clones and drops some. The sample comprises about 200,000 clones, just over 85% of which are singletons, and approximately 7.7% rests with the top ten. The source was peripheral blood, collected on day 0 of AZD1222 vaccination. Every receptor here comes from an adult in good health. Both conserved end residues are trimmed from each CDR3.

10 | TRBV7-9 | ASSLGSDGYT
13 | TRBV27 | ASSSPWETNSPLH
14 | TRBV25-1 | ASSELRGTGNRGYT
11 | TRBV7-9 | ASSRRMTDTQY
14 | TRBV6-5 | ASSYSLRDSGNTIY
13 | TRBV5-1 | ASSVATRQNTEAF
14 | TRBV3-1/TRBV3-2 | ASSLRDRGKMETQY
11 | TRBV25-1 | ASSDVANYGYT
12 | TRBV3-1/TRBV3-2 | ASSPTVGYQPQH
10 | TRBV7-2 | ATDGYSYEQY
14 | TRBV6-2/TRBV6-3 | ASSDPRDRGPYGYT
12 | TRBV12-5 | ASIGQGSGQPQH
11 | TRBV28 | ASSLNGVGIQY
15 | TRBV11-2 | ASSPAGWGADNYGYT
15 | TRBV5-3 | ARSLSWREPGGETQY
13 | TRBV19 | ASSRADRAGNEQF
9 | TRBV30 | AWSGQGGYT
13 | TRBV6-1 | ASSEVIGGSYGYT
16 | TRBV5-3 | ARSLVTGGGATQETQY
14 | TRBV9 | ASSALSGGAYNEQF
13 | TRBV3-1/TRBV3-2 | ASSQRGQGNYGYT
12 | TRBV5-1 | ASSWEQQGHEQY
12 | TRBV2 | ASSAGGGFNEQF
13 | TRBV27 | ASSSRDRVANEQF
8 | TRBV30 | AWGRQTQY
14 | TRBV18 | ASSPDGTGVRYGYT
12 | TRBV5-4 | ASSLGGTLYEQY
14 | TRBV7-3 | ASSRDRLSSYNEQF
12 | TRBV2 | ASSDRGANTEAF
10 | TRBV18 | ASSLLGNEQF
10 | TRBV2 | ASRRDGIGYT
12 | TRBV3-1/TRBV3-2 | ASSQEHESYEQY
12 | TRBV23-1 | ASSLEDRNSPLH
14 | TRBV5-8 | ASSLASGAGYNEQF
14 | TRBV27 | ASSSRDGWAPYEQY
12 | TRBV5-1 | ASSLGDSYNEQF
13 | TRBV10-2 | ASSTLAGGGNLIT
12 | TRBV30 | AWSAGQINQPQH
13 | TRBV18 | ASSPSRVATDTQY
13 | TRBV7-2 | ASSLGTRTGSPLH
14 | TRBV5-3 | ARSAGLAGNSYEQY
15 | TRBV19 | ASSINNSPRVSDTQY
12 | TRBV6-5 | ASSRGGQSTEAF